Below, 2 T cell receptor beta chains from the same sample are listed, as sequenced in a study of OX40 agonist ivuxolimab in advanced cancers. Repertoires were generated with immunoSEQ multiplex PCR, while TCRdb's copy carries only in-frame clones and drops some. The sample carries about 19,000 clones, over 70% recorded once. Specimen: CD4+ or CD8+ T cells sorted from blood, collected in a trial of the OX40 agonist ivuxolimab. These receptor sequences come from an adult with an advanced solid tumor such as melanoma, head and neck, liver or kidney cancer.

The CDR3 reads CSAKAERGYTF. The CDR3 region has the DNA TGCAGTGCCAAGGCGGAACGAGGCTACACCTTC. This rearrangement joins TRBV20-1 to TRBJ1-2; D call uncertain. Germline loops: CDR1 DFQATT, CDR2 SNEGSKA (reference sequence). This CDR3 is 11 amino acids long. V was shortened by 6 bases and J by 8 bases, with 13 bases between the two germline ends.

The chain is built from TRBV4-2 and TRBJ1-5, with D unresolved. V lost 0 bases and J lost 3, with 12 bases in between. CDR3 length: 16 residues. Germline values: CDR1 LGHNA, CDR2 YNFKEQ. In DNA, the CDR3 is TGTGCCAGCAGCCAAGATCGGTACGGTGCCAATCAGCCCCAGCATTTT. Translating it yields CASSQDRYGANQPQHF.